The 8 T cell receptor beta chains presented below share a single source sample, sequenced in a study of cytomegalovirus exposure and HLA in healthy donors. Primers: 60 Vbeta forward and 13 Jbeta reverse. TCRdb's copy holds only in-frame clones and misses some; the assay was immunoSEQ multiplex PCR. The table records 59,000 or so clones, about 81% of them present only once. The sample taken for sequencing was PBMCs. The receptors were gathered from a man under 40 in good health and CMV-seropositive.

This chain connects TRBV7-8 to TRBJ1-5, with 7 bases identical to TRBD1. Unmatched junction bases numbered 10, after V lost 5 bases and J lost 6 bases. The CDR3 runs 15 residues. Per germline, CDR1 SGHVS and CDR2 FQNEAQ. CDR3 amino acids: CASSPGTATGQPQHF. The DNA of the CDR3 is TGTGCCAGCAGCCCCGGGACAGCAACCGGTCAGCCCCAGCATTTT.

In the case of this clone: Compared with germline, one end of the junction differs, possibly owing to a read error. The chain joins TRBV5-6 to TRBJ2-3, with D possibly being TRBD2 (6 bases). The CDR3 has 15 residues. Per germline, CDR1 SGHDT and CDR2 YYEEEE. The CDR3 bases are TGTGCCAGCAGCTTGGGCGGGGTCCGCGGCGGTACGCTGTATTTT. It specifies CASSLGGVRGGTLYF.

This clone was picked up one time. The V call is TRBV7-8, the J call TRBJ1-5, with a weak D call TRBD1 (5 bases). The CDR3 consists of 15 residues. V lost 5 bases to trimming and J lost 6 bases, with 17 bases between them. Looked up from germline, CDR1 is SGHVS and CDR2 is FQNEAQ. Here the CDR3 DNA reads TGTGCCAGCAGCCACCCTCAGGGAACGGGTCAGCCCCAGCATTTT. Translating it yields CASSHPQGTGQPQHF.

The chain combines TRBV18 with TRBJ1-4; no clear D gene. This CDR3 has 16 residues. CDR1 is KGHSH and CDR2 is LQKENI in the germline V gene. With 5 bases removed from V and 0 bases from J, the gap between germline ends came to 13 bases. The CDR3: CASSTVPQATNEKLFF. The CDR3 region has the DNA TGTGCCAGCTCAACGGTCCCCCAGGCAACTAATGAAAAACTGTTTTTT.

V usage is TRBV30 and J usage is TRBJ2-7; 8 bases align to TRBD1. The length of the CDR3 is 13 residues. In germline, CDR1 is GTSNPN, CDR2 SVGIG (reference sequence). The V gene end was trimmed by 7 bases and the J gene end by 7 bases; junction bases not matched to a gene: 12. The CDR3 sequence is CASSPGGAGEQYF. The CDR3 DNA is TGTGCCTCTTCTCCAGGGGGCGCGGGGGAGCAGTACTTC.

This clone has more than one count but fewer than ten. This chain joins TRBV27 and TRBJ2-5, with D uncertain. The end of the DNA is better explained by TRBJ2-7, so the J call may be wrong. The CDR3 consists of 15 residues. Germline loops: CDR1 MNHEY, CDR2 SMNVEV (reference sequence). The CDR3 DNA reads as TGTGCCAGCAGTTTATCGTACGGGTCGGGTGGCGAGCAGTACTTC. The encoded protein is CASSLSYGSGGEQYF.

The V gene is TRBV4-1, the J gene TRBJ1-5, with D tentatively TRBD1 (6 bases). The CDR3 has 16 amino acids. Trimming left V 0 bases short and J 7 bases short, with 16 bases between. CDR1 is MGHRA, CDR2 YSYEKL, per germline. The CDR3 here is CASSQDRRGARQPQHF. CDR3 nucleotides: TGCGCCAGCAGCCAAGATCGTCGGGGGGCAAGGCAGCCCCAGCATTTT.

The chain is built from TRBV19 and TRBJ2-7, with TRBD1 matching 7 bases. In germline, CDR1 is LNHDA, CDR2 SQIVND (reference sequence). This CDR3 is built from 14 residues. The ends lost 3 bases at V and 2 bases at J; junction bases unmatched: 4. CDR3 nucleotides: TGTGCCAGTAGTATCCTAAGGGGGCCCTACGAGCAGTACTTC. It translates to CASSILRGPYEQYF.